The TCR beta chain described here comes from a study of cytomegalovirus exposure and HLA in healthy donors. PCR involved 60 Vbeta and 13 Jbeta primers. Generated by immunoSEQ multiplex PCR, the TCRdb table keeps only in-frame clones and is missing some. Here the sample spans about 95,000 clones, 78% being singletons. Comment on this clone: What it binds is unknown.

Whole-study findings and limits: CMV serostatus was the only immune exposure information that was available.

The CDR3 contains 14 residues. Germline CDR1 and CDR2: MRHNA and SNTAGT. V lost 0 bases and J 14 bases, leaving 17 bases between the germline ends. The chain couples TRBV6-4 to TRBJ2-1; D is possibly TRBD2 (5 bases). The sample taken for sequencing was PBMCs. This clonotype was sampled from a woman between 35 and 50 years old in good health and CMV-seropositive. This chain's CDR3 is CASSDSTLGEGKFF. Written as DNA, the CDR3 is TGTGCCAGCAGTGACTCGACACTAGGAGAGGGAAAGTTCTTC.